Below are 18 T cell receptor beta chains sequenced from a single sample in a study of regulatory T cells in long-lasting Graves disease. Time point specified: newly diagnosed GD, antithyroid drugs for less than 3 months. The TCR library was made from RNA that had been extracted from PBMCs in TRIzol. TCR beta libraries were built with iRepertoire HTBI primers and Arm-PCR of CDR3 regions. TCRdb processed the multiplex PCR reads anew with MiXCR; each CDR3 protein has one entry. The table lists 350,000 to 550,000 distinct CDR3 sequences, about 16% of them singletons, with over 15% in the top ten. The same sample was also used in a study of T cells in Graves' hyperthyroidism and ophthalmopathy.

This sample comprised peripheral blood mononuclear cells (PBMCs), obtained at new diagnosis, from a patient treated with antithyroid drugs. These receptors originate from a woman in her thirties with Graves disease.

This clonotype appeared a few times. The chain recombines TRBV20-1 with TRBJ2-4, with 9 bases fitting TRBD1. Trimming took 8 bases from V and 6 from J; bases not matched to a gene: 5. Germline V CDR1 and CDR2: DFQATT, SNEGSKA (reference sequence). The CDR3 is made up of 12 amino acids. CDR3 protein: CSIKTGGNIQYF. The CDR3, as DNA: TGCAGTATTAAGACAGGGGGAAACATTCAGTACTTC.

V and J are TRBV11-3 and TRBJ2-5, with D tentatively TRBD1 (5 bases). The germline V and J ends were trimmed by 5 bases and 4 bases, with 11 bases remaining between them. The germline V gene encodes CDR1 SGHNT and CDR2 YENEEA. This CDR3 is 13 amino acids long. This CDR3 is CASSPRQSETQYF. In DNA form, the CDR3 reads TGTGCCAGCAGCCCTCGACAGTCAGAGACCCAGTACTTC.

V gene TRBV6-1 combines with J gene TRBJ1-1; D may be TRBD1 (5 bases). V was trimmed by 6 bases and J by 3 bases, leaving 17 bases between them. The germline V gene has CDR1 MNHNS and CDR2 SASEGT. CDR3 length equals 15 residues. The CDR3 reads CASRISGSSDTEAFF. The DNA for the CDR3 is TGTGCCAGCAGAATATCAGGGAGTTCGGACACTGAAGCTTTCTTT.

The gene calls are TRBV4-1 and TRBJ2-1; TRBD2 matches at 8 bases. Unmatched junction bases numbered 9, after V lost 1 base and J lost 4 bases. This CDR3 has 17 residues. CDR1 is MGHRA, CDR2 YSYEKL, per germline. CDR3 amino acids: CASSQGARTSSYNEQFF. CDR3 DNA: TGCGCCAGCAGCCAAGGCGCCCGGACTAGCTCATACAATGAGCAGTTCTTC.

This chain uses TRBV19 with TRBJ2-2, with unresolved D. With 7 bases removed from V and 1 base from J, the gap between germline ends came to 13 bases. This CDR3 spans 15 amino acids. CDR1 is LNHDA, CDR2 SQIVND, per germline (reference sequence). The CDR3 reads CASTHFQENTGELFF. DNA of the CDR3: TGTGCCAGTACCCACTTCCAGGAGAACACCGGGGAGCTGTTTTTT.

A few counts support this clonotype. The junction does not match germline at one end; this may be a read error. The rearrangement joins TRBV30 to TRBJ1-2; perhaps TRBD1 as D (5 bases). Germline V gives CDR1 GTSNPN, CDR2 SVGIG (reference sequence). This CDR3 has 12 amino acids. CDR3 bases: TGCGCCTGGAACAGGTTAGACTATGGCTACACCTTC. Protein product: CAWNRLDYGYTF.

This clonotype was observed at least ten times. The V and J genes are TRBV12-3 or TRBV12-4 and TRBJ2-7, with D possibly matching TRBD1 (5 bases). Trimming shortened V by 6 bases and J by 3 bases, and 12 bases separated the two germline ends. This CDR3 is built from 13 residues. CDR3 sequence (DNA): TGTGCCAGCAGCCAGACAGAAAGCTACGAGCAGTACTTC. It yields the protein CASSQTESYEQYF.

V usage is TRBV7-8 and J usage is TRBJ2-3; 7 positions agree with TRBD1. The junction had 13 bases not matched to a gene; V was cut back by 6 bases and J by 4 bases. The CDR3 is made up of 16 amino acids. CDR1 is SGHVS, CDR2 FQNEAQ, per germline. CDR3 coding DNA: TGTGCCAGCAGTCCTACAGAGACAGGGAAGGCAGATACGCAGTATTTT. Amino acid sequence: CASSPTETGKADTQYF. The full variable domain, with the rest looked up from reference TRBV7-8 and TRBJ2-3, is GAGVSQSPRYKVAKRGQDVALRCDPISGHVSLFWYQQALGQGPEFLTYFQNEAQLDKSGLPSDRFFAERPEGSVSTLKIQRTQQEDSAVYLCASSPTETGKADTQYFGPGTRLTVL.

The chain employs TRBV5-6 and TRBJ1-2, with 9 positions matching TRBD1. The germline CDR1 and CDR2 sequences are SGHDT and YYEEEE. V lost 4 bases, J lost 7 bases, and 5 bases stayed unmatched. The CDR3 is made up of 13 amino acids. Here the CDR3 reads CASSRDRVPGYTF. Written as DNA, the CDR3 is TGTGCCAGCAGCCGGGACAGGGTTCCTGGCTACACCTTC.

This clonotype showed up many times. The chain employs TRBV7-9 and TRBJ2-1, with a weak D call TRBD1 (5 bases). Trimming shortened V by 5 bases and J by 5 bases, and 16 bases separated the two germline ends. From germline, CDR1 is SEHNR and CDR2 FQNEAQ (reference sequence). The CDR3 runs 15 residues. The CDR3 nucleotides are TGTGCCAGCAGCACTAACACCGACAGAGACAATGAGCAGTTCTTC. Translation gives CASSTNTDRDNEQFF.

This clonotype was seen repeatedly, ten times or more. The V call is TRBV3-1, the J call TRBJ2-4; D is tentatively TRBD1 or TRBD2 (5 bases each). This CDR3 spans 12 amino acids. CDR1 LGHDT and CDR2 YNNKEL come from the germline V gene (reference sequence). V lost 0 bases to trimming and J lost 15 bases, with 12 bases between them. The CDR3 region has the DNA TGTGCCAGCAGCCAAGATCCCCAGAGGGGGTACTTC. This sequence encodes CASSQDPQRGYF.

This clonotype was seen many times. Written as DNA, the CDR3 is TGCAGTGCTAAACTAGCGGGGACTTACGAGCAGTACTTC. Translating it yields CSAKLAGTYEQYF. J is TRBJ2-7 and V is TRBV20-1; TRBD2 matches at 10 bases. This CDR3 region has 13 residues. Germline V CDR1 and CDR2: DFQATT, SNEGSKA (reference sequence). Losses at the gene ends were 4 bases for V and 4 bases for J; bases not matched to a gene: 4.

Regarding this clonotype: It may be a read error: a sequence one base away is much more abundant. V usage is TRBV12-3 or TRBV12-4 and J usage is TRBJ2-5; 9 nucleotides align to TRBD2. The junction had 5 bases not matched to a gene; V was cut back by 5 bases and J by 4 bases. CDR3 size: 14 residues. The CDR3 is CASSGTSLVETQYF. The CDR3 DNA sequence: TGTGCCAGCAGTGGGACTAGCTTAGTAGAGACCCAGTACTTC.

As DNA, the CDR3 is TGCAGTGCTAGTCAGCAGATTCCCACTGAAGCTTTCTTT. Its translation is CSASQQIPTEAFF. The rearrangement joins TRBV20-1 to TRBJ1-1, with D uncertain. CDR1 and CDR2 (germline): DFQATT, SNEGSKA (reference sequence). The germline V and J ends were trimmed by 3 bases and 4 bases, with 12 bases remaining between them. This CDR3 comprises 13 residues.

This clonotype has ten or more counts. CDR3 loop: CASSQAGTGLAKNIQYF. In nucleotides, the CDR3 is TGTGCCAGCAGCCAAGCCGGGACAGGGTTAGCCAAAAACATTCAGTACTTC. The genes are TRBV11-2 and TRBJ2-4, with TRBD1 matching over 9 bases. V was pared by 5 bases and J by 0 bases, with 8 bases of the junction left unmatched. The CDR3 loop spans 17 amino acids. Germline V gene lookup returns CDR1 SGHAT and CDR2 FQNNGV. Using reference TRBV11-2 and TRBJ2-4 for the parts outside the CDR3, the full variable domain is EAGVAQSPRYKIIEKRQSVAFWCNPISGHATLYWYQQILGQGPKLLIQFQNNGVVDDSQLPKDRFSAERLKGVDSTLKIQPAKLEDSAVYLCASSQAGTGLAKNIQYFGAGTRLSVL.

The CDR3: CSAIKLPSPDTQYF. CDR3 nucleotides: TGCAGTGCTATTAAACTCCCCAGCCCAGATACGCAGTATTTT. This sequence joins TRBV20-1 and TRBJ2-3; D not resolved. The CDR3 sequence is 14 residues long. Between the trimmed V and J ends, which lost 4 bases and 4 bases, there was a span of 15 bases. Germline V gene lookup returns CDR1 DFQATT and CDR2 SNEGSKA (reference sequence).

V usage is TRBV9 and J usage is TRBJ1-1; TRBD1 matches at 7 bases. V was clipped by 3 bases and J by 4 bases; unmatched bases: 6. Germline CDR1 SGDLS, CDR2 YYNGEE. The length of the CDR3 is 14 residues. CDR3 coding DNA: TGTGCCAGCAGCGCGGGGACAGTTTCCACTGAAGCTTTCTTT. This translates into CASSAGTVSTEAFF.

The chain has TRBV6-2 or TRBV6-3 and TRBJ2-7; tentative D call: TRBD2 (5 bases). The CDR3 extends over 14 amino acids. With 5 bases removed from V and 1 base from J, the gap between germline ends came to 12 bases. Germline CDR1 reads MNHEY; CDR2 reads SVGEGT. The chain's CDR3 is CASSIRRTSYEQYF. The DNA for the CDR3 is TGTGCCAGCAGTATAAGACGGACTTCCTACGAGCAGTACTTC.